The TCR beta chain under discussion was sequenced for a study of control samples from healthy donors and cancer patients. V was pared by 3 bases and J by 3 bases, with 11 bases between. The CDR3 contains 15 residues. Germline-derived CDR1 and CDR2 are SEHNR and FQNEAQ (reference sequence). Here immunoSEQ multiplex PCR was the method, and the copy in TCRdb shows in-frame clones only, minus some. The sample shows about 150,000 clones, 85% to 95% of them seen only once. The chain employs TRBV7-9 and TRBJ1-4; D possibly corresponds to TRBD1 (5 bases). Sequencing input: blood. The clonotype comes from a man aged 50-59 years in good health. CDR3 residues: CASSFQGSANEKLFF. The CDR3 DNA reads TGTGCCAGCAGCTTCCAGGGAAGTGCTAATGAAAAACTGTTTTTT.